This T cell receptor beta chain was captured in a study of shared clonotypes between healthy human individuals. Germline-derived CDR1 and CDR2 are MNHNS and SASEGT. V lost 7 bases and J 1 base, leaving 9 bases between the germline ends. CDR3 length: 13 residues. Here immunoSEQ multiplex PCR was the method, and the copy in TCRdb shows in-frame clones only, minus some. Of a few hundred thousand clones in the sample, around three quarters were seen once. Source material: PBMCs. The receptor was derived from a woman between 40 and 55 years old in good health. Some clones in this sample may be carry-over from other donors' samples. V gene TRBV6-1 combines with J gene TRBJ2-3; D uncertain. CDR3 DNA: TGTGCCAGCACAGAGGTGCGCACAGATACGCAGTATTTT. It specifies CASTEVRTDTQYF.